Each of the 14 T cell receptor beta chains below was sequenced from the same sample in a study of control samples from healthy donors and cancer patients (dated by TCRdb to 2020 to 2022). The method behind the library was the immunoSEQ multiplex PCR assay. As stored in TCRdb, this immuneACCESS dataset retains in-frame rearrangements with V and J assigned. A fraction of the clones does not appear; measured against another copy, unresolved V genes explain less than half of the discrepancy, and the remainder lacks a known reason. The sample table contains some 98,000 clones; only one count was recorded for roughly 80% of them. The ten largest clones capture more than 30% of the sample. Sequenced sample: PBMCs. The receptors here all came from a man aged 65 to 85 with lung cancer.

V usage is TRBV25-1 and J usage is TRBJ2-6; perhaps TRBD1 as D (6 bases). Trimming cost V 4 bases and J 1 base, with 17 bases left between them. This CDR3 is 18 amino acids long. CDR1 MGHDK and CDR2 SYGVNS come from the germline V gene. The CDR3 spells CASSALTGQLSGANVLTF. DNA of the CDR3: TGTGCCAGCAGTGCTCTGACAGGTCAATTGTCTGGGGCCAACGTCCTGACTTTC.

The chain uses TRBV20-1 and TRBJ2-5; D unclear. This CDR3 comprises 10 residues. The V end was cut by 4 bases, the J end by 5 bases, with 5 bases between. The V gene's germline CDR1 is DFQATT and CDR2 SNEGSKA (reference sequence). The CDR3 loop reads CSATGETQYF. The CDR3, as DNA: TGCAGTGCTACCGGGGAGACCCAGTACTTC.

Worth noting for this clone: In the same sample, other DNA sequences code for this CDR3. The J gene is TRBJ1-1, the V gene TRBV29-1; 9 bases map to TRBD1. CDR1 SQVTM and CDR2 ANQGSEA come from the germline V gene. The CDR3 runs 12 residues. The junction had 5 bases not matched to a gene; V was cut back by 7 bases and J by 5 bases. CDR3 loop: CSADRGGTEAFF. CDR3 DNA sequence: TGCAGCGCGGACAGGGGAGGAACTGAAGCTTTCTTT.

This clone was detected once. The gene calls are TRBV12-3 or TRBV12-4 and TRBJ1-1; no reliable D call. Trimming left V 6 bases short and J 0 bases short, with 5 bases between. The CDR3 sequence is 12 residues long. CDR3 DNA: TGTGCCAGCAGCAAATTGAACACTGAAGCTTTCTTT. Its protein is CASSKLNTEAFF.

The rearrangement joins TRBV5-1 to TRBJ1-4, with a tentative D call TRBD1 (5 bases). The V end lost 4 bases, the J end lost 3 bases, and 13 bases lay between the germline ends. Germline-derived CDR1 and CDR2 are SGHRS and YFSETQ. The CDR3 contains 15 residues. CDR3 coding DNA: TGCGCCAGCAGCACCGGACGGGGGGCTAATGAAAAACTGTTTTTT. The encoded protein is CASSTGRGANEKLFF.

The chain has TRBV6-6 and TRBJ2-7; weak D call: TRBD1 (6 bases). The CDR3 is 15 amino acids. Looked up from germline, CDR1 is MNHNY and CDR2 is SVGAGI (reference sequence). Trimming stripped 4 bases from V and 0 bases from J, with 13 bases between. CDR3: CASSSSTGSSYEQYF. The CDR3 DNA is TGTGCCAGCAGTTCGAGTACAGGGAGCTCCTACGAGCAGTACTTC.

The chain is built from TRBV27 and TRBJ1-1; 8 bases line up with TRBD1. The length of the CDR3 is 14 residues. Per the germline V gene, CDR1 is MNHEY and CDR2 is SMNVEV (reference sequence). Germline trimming cut 6 bases from V and 6 bases from J; bases unmatched to any gene: 9. CDR3: CASRPFDRGAEAFF. DNA for the CDR3: TGTGCCAGCAGGCCCTTTGACAGGGGAGCTGAAGCTTTCTTT.

J is TRBJ2-1 and V is TRBV7-9; 15 bases map to TRBD2. The germline V gene encodes CDR1 SEHNR and CDR2 FQNEAQ (reference sequence). CDR3 length: 17 amino acids. The V and J ends lost 5 bases and 3 bases, in that order; junction bases with no gene match: 5. The CDR3 reads CASSRTSGGARYNEQFF. The CDR3 DNA is TGTGCCAGCAGCCGGACTAGCGGGGGGGCCCGCTACAATGAGCAGTTCTTC.

This clone was observed a few times. This chain uses TRBV29-1 with TRBJ1-2; D is unclear. Trimming pared 2 bases from V and 0 bases from J, leaving 13 bases between. CDR1 is SQVTM, CDR2 ANQGSEA, per germline. The CDR3 has 15 amino acids. The CDR3 nucleotides are TGCAGCGTTGAATTTACGGACCGGGCTAACTATGGCTACACCTTC. Translation: CSVEFTDRANYGYTF.

J is TRBJ1-5 and V is TRBV30; D call uncertain. Germline assignment: CDR1 GTSNPN and CDR2 SVGIG (reference sequence). V lost 0 bases and J 6 bases, leaving 9 bases between the germline ends. This CDR3 has 13 amino acids. CDR3 amino acids: CAWSVRVGQPQHF. In DNA, the CDR3 is TGTGCCTGGAGTGTACGGGTTGGTCAGCCCCAGCATTTT.

The rearrangement links TRBV20-1 to TRBJ1-5; no definite D call. The CDR3 sequence is 14 residues long. V was shortened by 3 bases and J by 3 bases, with 12 bases between the two germline ends. Per the germline V gene, CDR1 is DFQATT and CDR2 is SNEGSKA (reference sequence). Here the CDR3 DNA reads TGCAGTGCTAGTCGTCGGAGGGACAATCAGCCCCAGCATTTT. It specifies CSASRRRDNQPQHF.

The chain uses TRBV16 and TRBJ1-1; D is unclear. The V gene lost 1 base and the J gene lost 4 bases, with 10 bases spanning the gap. Germline CDR1 is KGHSY and CDR2 is FQNENV. This CDR3 is built from 14 residues. In nucleotides, the CDR3 is TGTGCCAGCAGCCAATACGGCGCGGGCACTGAAGCTTTCTTT. Protein product: CASSQYGAGTEAFF.

There are a few counts of this clone. The rearrangement links TRBV5-1 to TRBJ2-4, with a tentative D call TRBD2 (5 bases). The CDR3 runs to 16 residues. Trimming pared 4 bases from V and 2 bases from J, leaving 16 bases between. Per the germline V gene, CDR1 is SGHRS and CDR2 is YFSETQ. The CDR3 coding sequence is TGCGCCAGCAGCCAAGGTTGGGCCGGGACCAAAAACATTCAGTACTTC. Protein: CASSQGWAGTKNIQYF.

V usage is TRBV30 and J usage is TRBJ2-7; D might be TRBD2 (5 bases). V was pared by 3 bases and J by 5 bases, with 14 bases between. CDR1 GTSNPN and CDR2 SVGIG come from the germline V gene (reference sequence). This CDR3 contains 13 residues. The CDR3 DNA reads TGTGCCTGGAGCCGGGGAAGCGTCAACGAGCAGTACTTC. This encodes CAWSRGSVNEQYF.